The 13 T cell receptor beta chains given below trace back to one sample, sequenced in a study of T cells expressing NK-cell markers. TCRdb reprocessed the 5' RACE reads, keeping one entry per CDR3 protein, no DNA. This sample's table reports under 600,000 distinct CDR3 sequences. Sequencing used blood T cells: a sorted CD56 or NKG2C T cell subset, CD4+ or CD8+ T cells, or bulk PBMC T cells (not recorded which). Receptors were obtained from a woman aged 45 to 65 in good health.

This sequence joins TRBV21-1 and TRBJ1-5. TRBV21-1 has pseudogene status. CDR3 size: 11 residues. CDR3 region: CASEGDQPQHF.

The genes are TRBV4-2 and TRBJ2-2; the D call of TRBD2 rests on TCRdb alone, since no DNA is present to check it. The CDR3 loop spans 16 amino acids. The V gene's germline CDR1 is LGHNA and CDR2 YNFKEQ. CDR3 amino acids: CASSSGLLINTGELFF.

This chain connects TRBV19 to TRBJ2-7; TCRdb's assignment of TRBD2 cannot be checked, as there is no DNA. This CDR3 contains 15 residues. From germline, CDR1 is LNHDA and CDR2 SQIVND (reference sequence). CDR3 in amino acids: CASSTSGSNFYEQYF.

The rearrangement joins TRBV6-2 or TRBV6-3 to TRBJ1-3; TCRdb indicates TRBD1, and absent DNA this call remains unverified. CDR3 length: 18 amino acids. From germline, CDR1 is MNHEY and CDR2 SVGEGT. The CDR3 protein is CASSYSGQPTERVDTIYF.

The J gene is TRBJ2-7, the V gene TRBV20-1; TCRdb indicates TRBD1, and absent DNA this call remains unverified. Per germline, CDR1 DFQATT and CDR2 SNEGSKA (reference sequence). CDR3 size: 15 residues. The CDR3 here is CSARVAQGASGEQYF.

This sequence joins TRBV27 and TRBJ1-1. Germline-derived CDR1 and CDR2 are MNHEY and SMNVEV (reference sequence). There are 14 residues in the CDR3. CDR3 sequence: CASSFEAWGTEAFF.

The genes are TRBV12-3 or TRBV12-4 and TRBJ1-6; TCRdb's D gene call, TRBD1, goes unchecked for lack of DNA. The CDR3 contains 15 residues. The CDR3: CASSLGGGRNSPLHF.

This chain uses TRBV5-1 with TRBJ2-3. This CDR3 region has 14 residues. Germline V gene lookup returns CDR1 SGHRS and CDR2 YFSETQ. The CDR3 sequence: CASSLAGSTDTQYF.

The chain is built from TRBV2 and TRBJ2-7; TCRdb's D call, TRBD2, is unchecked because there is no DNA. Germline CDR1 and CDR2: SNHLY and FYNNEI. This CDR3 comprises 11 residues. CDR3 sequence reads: CASSEARREYF.

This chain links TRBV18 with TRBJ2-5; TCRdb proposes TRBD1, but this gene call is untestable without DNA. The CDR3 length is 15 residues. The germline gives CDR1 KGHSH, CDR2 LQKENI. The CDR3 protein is CASSPDPGREETQYF.

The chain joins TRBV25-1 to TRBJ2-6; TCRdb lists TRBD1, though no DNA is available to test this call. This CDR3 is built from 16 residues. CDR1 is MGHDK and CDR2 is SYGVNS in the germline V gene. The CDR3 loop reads CASSDPQGPGANVLTF.

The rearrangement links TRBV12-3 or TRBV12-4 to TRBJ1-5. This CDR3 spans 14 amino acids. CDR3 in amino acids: CASTVGYSNQPQHF.

The chain's CDR3 is CASSPFSEVAGANVLTF. V and J are TRBV3-1 and TRBJ2-6. CDR3 length: 17 amino acids. Per germline, CDR1 LGHDT and CDR2 YNNKEL (reference sequence).